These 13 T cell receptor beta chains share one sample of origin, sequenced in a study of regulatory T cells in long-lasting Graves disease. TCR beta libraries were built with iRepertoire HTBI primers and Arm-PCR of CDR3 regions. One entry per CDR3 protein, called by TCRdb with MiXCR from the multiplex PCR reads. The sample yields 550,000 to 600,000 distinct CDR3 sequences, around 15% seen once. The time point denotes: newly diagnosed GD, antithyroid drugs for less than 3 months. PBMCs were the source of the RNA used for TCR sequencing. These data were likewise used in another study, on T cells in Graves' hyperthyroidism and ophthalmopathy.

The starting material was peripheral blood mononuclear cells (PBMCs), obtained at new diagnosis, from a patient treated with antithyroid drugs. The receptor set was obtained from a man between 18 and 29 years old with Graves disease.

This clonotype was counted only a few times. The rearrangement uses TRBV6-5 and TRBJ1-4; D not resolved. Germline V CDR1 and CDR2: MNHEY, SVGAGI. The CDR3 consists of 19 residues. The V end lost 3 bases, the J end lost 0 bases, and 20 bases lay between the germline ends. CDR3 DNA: TGTGCCAGCAGTTATAACAAACCTGTGGGATATGCAACTAATGAAAAACTGTTTTTT. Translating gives CASSYNKPVGYATNEKLFF.

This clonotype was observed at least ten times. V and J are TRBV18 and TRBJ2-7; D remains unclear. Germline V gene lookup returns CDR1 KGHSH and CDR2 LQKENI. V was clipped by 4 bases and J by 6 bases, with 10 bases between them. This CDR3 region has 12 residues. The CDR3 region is CASSLLAVEQYF. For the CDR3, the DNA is TGTGCCAGCTCACTCCTTGCCGTCGAGCAGTACTTC.

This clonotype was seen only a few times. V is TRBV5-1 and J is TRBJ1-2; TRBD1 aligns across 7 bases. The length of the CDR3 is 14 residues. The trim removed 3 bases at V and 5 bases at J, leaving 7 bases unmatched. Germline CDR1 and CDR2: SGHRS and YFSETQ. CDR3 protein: CASSSGQTEYGYTF. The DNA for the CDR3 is TGCGCCAGCAGCTCGGGACAGACCGAATATGGCTACACCTTC.

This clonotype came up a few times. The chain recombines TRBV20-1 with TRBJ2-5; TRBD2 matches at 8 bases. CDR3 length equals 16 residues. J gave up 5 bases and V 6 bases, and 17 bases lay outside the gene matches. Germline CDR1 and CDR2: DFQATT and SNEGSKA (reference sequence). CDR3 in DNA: TGCAGTGCAAAACAGACTCTAGCGGGTAATGGGGAGACCCAGTACTTC. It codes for CSAKQTLAGNGETQYF.

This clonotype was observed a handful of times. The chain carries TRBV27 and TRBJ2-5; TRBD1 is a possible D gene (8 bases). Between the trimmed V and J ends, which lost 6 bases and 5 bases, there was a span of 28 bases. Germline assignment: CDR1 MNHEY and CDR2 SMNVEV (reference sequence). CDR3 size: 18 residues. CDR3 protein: CASRPKTEDREGGETQYF. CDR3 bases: TGTGCCAGCAGACCGAAAACCGAGGACAGGGAGGGGGGTGAGACCCAGTACTTC.

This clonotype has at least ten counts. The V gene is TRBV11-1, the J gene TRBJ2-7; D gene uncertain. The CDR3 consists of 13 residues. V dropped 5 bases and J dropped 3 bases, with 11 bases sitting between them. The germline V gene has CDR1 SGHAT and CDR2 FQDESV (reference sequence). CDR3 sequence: CASSLTRYYEQYF. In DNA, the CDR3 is TGTGCCAGCAGCCTGACTCGATACTACGAGCAGTACTTC.

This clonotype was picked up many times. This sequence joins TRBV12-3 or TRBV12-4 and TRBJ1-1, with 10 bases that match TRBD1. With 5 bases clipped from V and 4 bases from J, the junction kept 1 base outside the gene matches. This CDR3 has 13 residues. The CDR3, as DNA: TGTGCCAGCAGTGACAGGGGGCCCACTGAAGCTTTCTTT. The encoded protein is CASSDRGPTEAFF.

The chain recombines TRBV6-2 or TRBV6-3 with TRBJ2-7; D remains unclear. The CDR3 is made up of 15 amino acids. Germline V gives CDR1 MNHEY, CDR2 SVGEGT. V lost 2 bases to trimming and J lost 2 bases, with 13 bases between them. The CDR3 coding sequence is TGTGCCAGCAGTTACAGCCTCCAGATCCCCTACGAGCAGTACTTC. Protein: CASSYSLQIPYEQYF.

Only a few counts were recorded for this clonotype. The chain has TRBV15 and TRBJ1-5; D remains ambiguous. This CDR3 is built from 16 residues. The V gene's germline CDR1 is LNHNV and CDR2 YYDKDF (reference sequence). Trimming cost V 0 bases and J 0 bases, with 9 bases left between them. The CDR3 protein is CATSRDLADSNQPQHF. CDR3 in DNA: TGTGCCACCAGCAGAGATCTGGCCGATAGCAATCAGCCCCAGCATTTT.

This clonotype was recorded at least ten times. In DNA, the CDR3 is TGTGCCAGCAGCTACCCCACAGATACGCAGTATTTT. Encoded protein: CASSYPTDTQYF. The chain employs TRBV7-8 and TRBJ2-3; D ambiguous. CDR1 and CDR2 from the germline V gene are SGHVS and FQNEAQ. V was shortened by 4 bases and J by 2 bases, with 4 bases between the two germline ends. This CDR3 has 12 residues.

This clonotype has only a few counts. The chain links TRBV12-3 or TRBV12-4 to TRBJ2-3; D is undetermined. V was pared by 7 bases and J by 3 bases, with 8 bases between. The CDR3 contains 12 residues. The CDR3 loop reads CASTQATDTQYF. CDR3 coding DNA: TGTGCCAGCACCCAAGCTACAGATACGCAGTATTTT.

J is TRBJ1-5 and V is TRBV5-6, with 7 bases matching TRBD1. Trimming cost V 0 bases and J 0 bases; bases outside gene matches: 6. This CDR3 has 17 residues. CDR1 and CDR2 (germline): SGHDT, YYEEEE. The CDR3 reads CASSLAKQGSSNQPQHF. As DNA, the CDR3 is TGTGCCAGCAGCTTGGCGAAACAGGGGAGTAGCAATCAGCCCCAGCATTTT. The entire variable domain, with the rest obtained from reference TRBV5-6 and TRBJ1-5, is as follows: DAGVTQSPTHLIKTRGQQVTLRCSPKSGHDTVSWYQQALGQGPQFIFQYYEEEERQRGNFPDRFSGHQFPNYSSELNVNALLLGDSALYLCASSLAKQGSSNQPQHFGDGTRLSIL.

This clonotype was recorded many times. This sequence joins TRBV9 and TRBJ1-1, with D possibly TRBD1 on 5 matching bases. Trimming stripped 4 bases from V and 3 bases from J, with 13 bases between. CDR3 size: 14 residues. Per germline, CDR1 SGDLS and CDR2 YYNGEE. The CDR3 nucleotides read TGTGCCAGCAGCCTTACCGGGGGGGACACTGAAGCTTTCTTT. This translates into CASSLTGGDTEAFF. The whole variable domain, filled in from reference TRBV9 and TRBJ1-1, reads DSGVTQTPKHLITATGQRVTLRCSPRSGDLSVYWYQQSLDQGLQFLIQYYNGEERAKGNILERFSAQQFPDLHSELNLSSLELGDSALYFCASSLTGGDTEAFFGQGTRLTVV.